This passage covers 18 T cell receptor beta chains from one sample sequenced in a study of monozygotic twins with inflammatory bowel disease. Following a re-call of the 5' RACE reads, TCRdb has one entry per CDR3 protein and lacks DNA. This sample carries roughly 200,000 distinct CDR3 sequences, with less than 9% going to the ten biggest clones. Sequencing was performed on blood. These receptors originate from a human donor with ulcerative colitis or Crohn's disease, or a healthy co-twin of an affected twin (not recorded which).

This chain's CDR3 is CASSPRGPEGNQPQHF. The chain uses TRBV7-2 and TRBJ1-5; TCRdb's D call of TRBD1 is untestable without DNA. CDR1 and CDR2 (germline): SGHTA, FQGNSA. The CDR3 spans 16 residues. Full variable domain (rest looked up from reference TRBV7-2 and TRBJ1-5): GAGVSQSPSNKVTEKGKDVELRCDPISGHTALYWYRQSLGQGLEFLIYFQGNSAPDKSGLPSDRFSAERTGGSVSTLTIQRTQQEDSAVYLCASSPRGPEGNQPQHFGDGTRLSIL.

The chain uses TRBV6-5 and TRBJ2-3; TCRdb's D gene call, TRBD2, goes unchecked for lack of DNA. CDR3 size: 13 residues. CDR1 MNHEY and CDR2 SVGAGI come from the germline V gene. The CDR3 reads CASGGRADYTQYF.

The rearrangement uses TRBV11-2 and TRBJ1-1; as DNA is missing, the TRBD1 call by TCRdb cannot be tested. The CDR3 sequence is 15 residues long. Germline V gives CDR1 SGHAT, CDR2 FQNNGV. CDR3 amino acids: CASSRMGQGATEAFF.

J is TRBJ2-1 and V is TRBV29-1; checking the TCRdb D call of TRBD1 is not possible without DNA. This CDR3 is 11 amino acids long. CDR1 is SQVTM, CDR2 ANQGSEA, per germline. CDR3 protein: CSASGGNEQFF.

The chain uses TRBV6-2 or TRBV6-3 and TRBJ2-3; checking the TCRdb D call of TRBD2 is not possible without DNA. Per the germline V gene, CDR1 is MNHEY and CDR2 is SVGEGT. The CDR3 extends over 17 amino acids. The chain's CDR3 is CASSYSPGAGVKDTQYF.

The V gene is TRBV11-2, the J gene TRBJ1-2; TCRdb lists TRBD1, though no DNA is available to test this call. Germline V gene sequence: CDR1 SGHAT, CDR2 FQNNGV. This CDR3 has 16 residues. This CDR3 is CASSLGRDRTNYGYTF.

The V and J genes are TRBV3-1 and TRBJ2-1; the TRBD1 assignment by TCRdb is unverifiable without DNA. Germline V gene data show CDR1 as LGHDT and CDR2 as YNNKEL (reference sequence). This CDR3 spans 16 amino acids. CDR3 region: CASSQSRGGSYNEQFF.

The chain carries TRBV7-9 and TRBJ2-1; TCRdb picks TRBD2, but there is no DNA to check that call. Germline lookup yields CDR1 SEHNR and CDR2 FQNEAQ (reference sequence). The CDR3 spans 13 residues. CDR3 loop: CASGTESYNEQFF.

This chain links TRBV3-1 with TRBJ2-2. CDR1 is LGHDT, CDR2 YNNKEL, per germline (reference sequence). CDR3 size: 13 residues. This chain's CDR3 is CASSATPTGELFF.

V and J are TRBV28 and TRBJ2-1; without DNA, the TCRdb call of TRBD1 cannot be checked. Germline CDR1 and CDR2: MDHEN and SYDVKM. The CDR3 covers 16 residues. The CDR3 reads CASSRVQGGVYNEQFF. Full variable domain (missing parts from reference TRBV28 and TRBJ2-1): DVKVTQSSRYLVKRTGEKVFLECVQDMDHENMFWYRQDPGLGLRLIYFSYDVKMKEKGDIPEGYSVSREKKERFSLILESASTNQTSMYLCASSRVQGGVYNEQFFGPGTRLTVL.

The J gene is TRBJ2-7, the V gene TRBV5-1; there is no DNA to check the TCRdb D call of TRBD1. Germline CDR1 is SGHRS and CDR2 is YFSETQ. This CDR3 region has 14 residues. The CDR3 reads CASSLDRGLYEQYF.

The CDR3 protein is CASSWLGGDTQYF. V usage is TRBV27 and J usage is TRBJ2-3. Germline V gene data show CDR1 as MNHEY and CDR2 as SMNVEV (reference sequence). CDR3 length: 13 residues.

The CDR3: CASSLEGQVLSGNTIYF. J is TRBJ1-3 and V is TRBV5-5; TCRdb's D gene call, TRBD1, goes unchecked for lack of DNA. The CDR3 length is 17 residues. Germline V gives CDR1 SGHKS, CDR2 YYEKEE (reference sequence).

The chain employs TRBV7-8 and TRBJ2-5; TCRdb calls TRBD2, which cannot be checked without DNA. CDR1 and CDR2 (germline): SGHVS, FQNEAQ. The CDR3 is 16 amino acids. Here the CDR3 reads CASSSSGLGWAETQYF.

The V and J genes are TRBV18 and TRBJ1-1. The CDR3 is 15 amino acids. CDR1 KGHSH and CDR2 LQKENI come from the germline V gene. CDR3 sequence: CASSGRIGLNTEAFF.

J is TRBJ2-7 and V is TRBV20-1; with no DNA, the TCRdb D assignment of TRBD1 cannot be verified. Looked up from germline, CDR1 is DFQATT and CDR2 is SNEGSKA (reference sequence). This CDR3 region has 15 residues. CDR3 sequence reads: CSASIWGPLAGEQYF.

This chain links TRBV29-1 with TRBJ2-1; TCRdb indicates TRBD1, and absent DNA this call remains unverified. CDR1 SQVTM and CDR2 ANQGSEA come from the germline V gene. This CDR3 spans 14 amino acids. CDR3 sequence reads: CSVEGRTGFAEQFF.

The chain combines TRBV6-1 with TRBJ2-2; with no DNA, the TCRdb D assignment of TRBD1 cannot be verified. Germline values: CDR1 MNHNS, CDR2 SASEGT. This CDR3 has 15 amino acids. The chain's CDR3 is CASIPGQGNTGELFF.